This TCR beta chain was captured in a study of metastatic and nonmetastatic thyroid tumors. In germline, CDR1 is KGHSY, CDR2 FQNENV. J gave up 9 bases and V 7 bases, and 14 bases lay outside the gene matches. This CDR3 is built from 14 residues. MiXCR re-clonotyped the PCR reads for TCRdb. Of 20,000 to 25,000 clones in the sample, about 30% were seen once. Each patient went into thyroid surgery without having received any treatment. The sequencing input was tumor tissue. The V gene is TRBV16, the J gene TRBJ1-2, with 7 bases matching TRBD1. The clonotype comes from a female donor with papillary thyroid cancer or a benign thyroid nodule (not recorded which). Some clones in this sample may be carry-over from other donors' samples. CDR3 nucleotide sequence: TGTGCCAGCATCCCTTCTCTGACAGGGTACTGCTACACCTTC. It is translated as CASIPSLTGYCYTF.